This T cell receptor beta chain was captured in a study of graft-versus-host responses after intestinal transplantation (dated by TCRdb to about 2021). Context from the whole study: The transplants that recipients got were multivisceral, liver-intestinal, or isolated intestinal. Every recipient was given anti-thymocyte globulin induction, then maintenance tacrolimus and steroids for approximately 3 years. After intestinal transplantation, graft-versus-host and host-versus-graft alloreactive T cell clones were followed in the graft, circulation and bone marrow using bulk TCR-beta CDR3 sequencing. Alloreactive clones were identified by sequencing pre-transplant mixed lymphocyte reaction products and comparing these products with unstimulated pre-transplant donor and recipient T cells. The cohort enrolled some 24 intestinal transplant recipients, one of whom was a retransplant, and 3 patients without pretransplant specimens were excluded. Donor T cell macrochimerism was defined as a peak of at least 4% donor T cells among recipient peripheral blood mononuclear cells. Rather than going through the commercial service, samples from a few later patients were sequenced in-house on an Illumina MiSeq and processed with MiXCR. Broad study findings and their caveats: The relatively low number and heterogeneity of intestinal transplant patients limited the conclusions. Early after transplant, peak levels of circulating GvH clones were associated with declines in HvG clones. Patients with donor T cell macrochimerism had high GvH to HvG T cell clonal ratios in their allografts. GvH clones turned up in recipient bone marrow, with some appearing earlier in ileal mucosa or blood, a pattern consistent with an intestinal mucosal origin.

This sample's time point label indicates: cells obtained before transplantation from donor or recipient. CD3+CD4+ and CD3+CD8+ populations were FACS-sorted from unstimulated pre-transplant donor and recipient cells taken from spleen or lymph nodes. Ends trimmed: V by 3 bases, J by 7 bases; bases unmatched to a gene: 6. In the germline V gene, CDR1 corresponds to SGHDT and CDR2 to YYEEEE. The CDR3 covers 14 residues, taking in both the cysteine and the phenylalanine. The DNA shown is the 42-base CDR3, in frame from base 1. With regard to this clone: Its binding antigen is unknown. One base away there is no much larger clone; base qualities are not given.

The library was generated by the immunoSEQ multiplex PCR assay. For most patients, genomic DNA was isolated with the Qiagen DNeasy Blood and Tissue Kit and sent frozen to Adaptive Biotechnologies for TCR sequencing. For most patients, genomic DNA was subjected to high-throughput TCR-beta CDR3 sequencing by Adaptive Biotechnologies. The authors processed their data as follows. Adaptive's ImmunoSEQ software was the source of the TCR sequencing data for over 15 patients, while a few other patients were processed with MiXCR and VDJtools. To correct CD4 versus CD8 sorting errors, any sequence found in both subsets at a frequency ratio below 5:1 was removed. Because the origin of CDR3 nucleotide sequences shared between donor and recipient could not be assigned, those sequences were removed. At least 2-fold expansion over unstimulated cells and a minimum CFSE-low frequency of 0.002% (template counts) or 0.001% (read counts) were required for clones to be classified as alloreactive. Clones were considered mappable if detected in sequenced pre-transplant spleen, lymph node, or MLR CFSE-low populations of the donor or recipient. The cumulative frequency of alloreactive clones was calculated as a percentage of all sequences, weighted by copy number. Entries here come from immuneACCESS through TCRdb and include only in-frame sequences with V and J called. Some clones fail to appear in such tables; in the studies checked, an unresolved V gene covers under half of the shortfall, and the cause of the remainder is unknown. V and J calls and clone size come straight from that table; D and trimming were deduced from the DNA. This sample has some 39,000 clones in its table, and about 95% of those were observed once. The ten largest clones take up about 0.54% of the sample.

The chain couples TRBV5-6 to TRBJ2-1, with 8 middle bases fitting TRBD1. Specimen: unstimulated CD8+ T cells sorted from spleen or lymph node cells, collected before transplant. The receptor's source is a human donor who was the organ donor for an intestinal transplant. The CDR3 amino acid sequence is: CASSWGTGPNEQFF. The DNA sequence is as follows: TGTGCCAGCAGCTGGGGGACAGGTCCTAATGAGCAGTTCTTC. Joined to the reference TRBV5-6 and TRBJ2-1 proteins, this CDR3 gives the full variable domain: DAGVTQSPTHLIKTRGQQVTLRCSPKSGHDTVSWYQQALGQGPQFIFQYYEEEERQRGNFPDRFSGHQFPNYSSELNVNALLLGDSALYLCASSWGTGPNEQFFGPGTRLTVL.